These 15 T cell receptor beta chains came from one sample sequenced in a study of OX40 agonist ivuxolimab in advanced cancers. Clones were read by immunoSEQ multiplex PCR, and TCRdb kept only the in-frame ones, dropping some. The sample has almost 85,000 clones, approximately 95% seen once. This material consisted of CD4+ or CD8+ T cells sorted from blood, taken in a trial of the OX40 agonist ivuxolimab. All receptors come from an adult with an advanced solid tumor such as melanoma, head and neck, liver or kidney cancer.

The rearrangement joins TRBV9 to TRBJ2-7, with TRBD1 matching 7 bases. In germline, CDR1 is SGDLS, CDR2 YYNGEE. V was clipped by 4 bases and J by 3 bases; unmatched bases: 10. The CDR3 runs 15 residues. The CDR3 nucleotides are TGTGCCAGCAGCCCCACGGGACAGCCGATCTACGAGCAGTACTTC. Protein sequence: CASSPTGQPIYEQYF.

CDR3 loop: CASSLWVVGPQGAFF. CDR3 in DNA: TGTGCCAGCAGTTTATGGGTCGTAGGACCTCAGGGAGCTTTCTTT. The chain links TRBV27 to TRBJ1-1; tentatively, D is TRBD1 (5 bases). Germline loops: CDR1 MNHEY, CDR2 SMNVEV (reference sequence). The CDR3 sequence is 15 residues long. The V end was cut by 1 base, the J end by 10 bases, with 19 bases between.

This rearrangement joins TRBV19 to TRBJ1-2; 10 bases map to TRBD1. The germline V gene has CDR1 LNHDA and CDR2 SQIVND (reference sequence). V lost 6 bases and J lost 11; bases outside the gene matches: 6. This CDR3 is 12 amino acids long. The DNA for the CDR3 is TGTGCCAGTAGCGAATGGGGACAGGGGTACACCTTC. Translating gives CASSEWGQGYTF.

This clone has a single count. The chain combines TRBV5-1 with TRBJ2-1, with D possibly matching TRBD2 (5 bases). Trimming removed 4 bases from V and 4 bases from J, with 12 bases in between. Germline V CDR1 and CDR2: SGHRS, YFSETQ. This CDR3 spans 14 amino acids. CDR3 protein: CASSEGLPYNEQFF. CDR3 DNA sequence: TGCGCCAGCAGCGAGGGTCTTCCATACAATGAGCAGTTCTTC.

This clone was counted only a few times. The V and J genes are TRBV2 and TRBJ1-1; D call uncertain. CDR1 and CDR2 from the germline V gene are SNHLY and FYNNEI. The CDR3 covers 13 residues. Between the trimmed V and J ends, which lost 6 bases and 1 base, there was a span of 9 bases. This CDR3 reads CASRSRKNTEAFF. The CDR3 DNA follows: TGTGCCAGCAGGAGCAGGAAGAACACTGAAGCTTTCTTT.

V and J are TRBV9 and TRBJ2-3; TRBD2 aligns across 9 bases. With V trimmed by 0 bases and J by 6 bases, 8 bases remained unmatched. The CDR3 covers 16 residues. The germline CDR1 and CDR2 sequences are SGDLS and YYNGEE. The CDR3 reads CASSVVSSGDADTQYF. CDR3 bases: TGTGCCAGCAGCGTAGTCTCTAGCGGGGATGCGGATACGCAGTATTTT.

In DNA, the CDR3 is TGTGCCAGCAGCGCCGGGACGGAGGTACGCACTGAAGCTTTCTTT. Protein sequence: CASSAGTEVRTEAFF. V and J are TRBV7-9 and TRBJ1-1; D might be TRBD1 (5 bases). Germline V lookup: CDR1 SEHNR, CDR2 FQNEAQ (reference sequence). V was cut by 5 bases and J by 4 bases, with 17 bases left in between. The CDR3 loop spans 15 amino acids.

The V gene is TRBV4-2, the J gene TRBJ1-1; 9 bases map to TRBD1. This CDR3 spans 15 amino acids. J was trimmed by 4 bases and V by 7 bases; bases with no gene match: 10. Germline CDR1 reads LGHNA; CDR2 reads YNFKEQ. The chain's CDR3 is CASTLSTGGFTEAFF. CDR3 bases: TGTGCCAGCACCCTATCGACAGGGGGGTTCACTGAAGCTTTCTTT.

V is TRBV7-9 and J is TRBJ2-7; the D is unclear. V was trimmed by 5 bases and J by 2 bases, leaving 7 bases between them. Germline V gene sequence: CDR1 SEHNR, CDR2 FQNEAQ (reference sequence). The CDR3 length is 12 residues. CDR3 amino acids: CASSPGTYEQYF. The CDR3, as DNA: TGTGCCAGCAGCCCTGGAACCTACGAGCAGTACTTC.

With respect to this clone: At one of its ends the junction is not consistent with the germline gene, which may arise from a read error. The chain carries TRBV11-2 and TRBJ1-1; D perhaps matches TRBD1 (5 bases). Germline V gene sequence: CDR1 SGHAT, CDR2 FQNNGV. There are 12 residues in the CDR3. The CDR3 here is CAGRPGGTEAFF. The CDR3 DNA follows: TGTGCCGGCAGGCCGGGGGGGACTGAAGCTTTCTTT.

A remark on this clone: It is unclear where the CDR3 begins or ends on the DNA, so no DNA is shown, and the CDR3 is as TCRdb lists it. V is TRBV6-5 and J is TRBJ1-1. Germline V gene data show CDR1 as MNHEY and CDR2 as SVGAGI. From its first to its last residue, the CDR3 has 12 amino acids. This CDR3 is CASSDVGLGSFF.

The gene calls are TRBV4-3 and TRBJ1-2, with TRBD1 matching 9 bases. V lost 0 bases, J lost 5 bases, and 1 base stayed unmatched. Germline V gene data show CDR1 as LGHNA and CDR2 as YSLEER. The CDR3 consists of 14 residues. The chain's CDR3 is CASSQDGTGYGYTF. The CDR3 DNA sequence: TGCGCCAGCAGCCAAGATGGGACAGGGTATGGCTACACCTTC.

The chain uses TRBV5-6 and TRBJ1-5; no definite D call. V dropped 2 bases and J dropped 0 bases, with 6 bases sitting between them. This CDR3 spans 14 amino acids. Germline V gene lookup returns CDR1 SGHDT and CDR2 YYEEEE. CDR3 bases: TGTGCCAGCAGCTTAGGACCTAGCAATCAGCCCCAGCATTTT. Translating it yields CASSLGPSNQPQHF.

The chain recombines TRBV28 with TRBJ2-1; TRBD2 agrees at 8 bases. CDR3 length: 18 amino acids. The V gene end was trimmed by 4 bases and the J gene end by 7 bases; junction bases not matched to a gene: 18. Germline V lookup: CDR1 MDHEN, CDR2 SYDVKM. Here the CDR3 reads CASSYMGLERELRNEQFF. The DNA for the CDR3 is TGTGCCAGCAGTTATATGGGTCTCGAGCGGGAGCTCCGTAATGAGCAGTTCTTC.

This rearrangement joins TRBV7-9 to TRBJ1-2; 8 nucleotides match TRBD1. This CDR3 comprises 12 residues. V trimming: 7 bases; J trimming: 8 bases; junction bases outside the gene matches: 6. CDR1 and CDR2 (germline): SEHNR, FQNEAQ (reference sequence). The chain's CDR3 is CASTWTGNGYTF. The CDR3 DNA sequence: TGTGCCAGCACCTGGACAGGGAACGGCTACACCTTC.